This T cell receptor beta chain was observed in a study of blood T cell repertoires in COVID-19. Only in-frame clones appear in the TCRdb table, and some are missing; sequencing was by immunoSEQ multiplex PCR. The sample lists 200,000 or so clones, 70% to 90% occurring once. The CDR3 extends over 11 amino acids. V was pared by 6 bases and J by 8 bases, with 10 bases between. The source is a woman aged 45-60 years with acute or convalescent COVID-19. V gene TRBV12-3 or TRBV12-4 combines with J gene TRBJ1-1; no firm D call. Input material: peripheral blood. The CDR3 DNA sequence: TGTGCCAGCAGCCGCCAGGAAGAAGCTTTCTTT. This encodes CASSRQEEAFF.